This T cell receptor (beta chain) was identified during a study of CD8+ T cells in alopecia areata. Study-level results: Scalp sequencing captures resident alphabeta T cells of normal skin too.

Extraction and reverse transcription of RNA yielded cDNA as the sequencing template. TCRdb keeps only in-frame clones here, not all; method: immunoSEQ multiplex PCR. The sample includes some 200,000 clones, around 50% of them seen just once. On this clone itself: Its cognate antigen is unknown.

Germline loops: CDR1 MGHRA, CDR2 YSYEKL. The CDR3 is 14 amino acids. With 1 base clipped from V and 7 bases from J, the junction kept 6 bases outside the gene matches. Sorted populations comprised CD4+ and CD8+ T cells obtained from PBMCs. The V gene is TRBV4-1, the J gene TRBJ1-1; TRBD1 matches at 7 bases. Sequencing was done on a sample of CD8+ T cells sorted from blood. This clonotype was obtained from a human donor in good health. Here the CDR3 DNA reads TGCGCCAGCAGCCAAGTAGGGACAGAGGTTGAAGCTTTCTTT. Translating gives CASSQVGTEVEAFF.